This T cell receptor (beta chain) was observed in a study of blood T cell dynamics during melanoma immunotherapy. Findings and caveats of the study: Cell-free DNA CDR3 sequences most resembled the immune-effector CD8+ subset, which was also most clonal.

As concerns this clone: Its cognate antigen is unknown.

The CDR3 contains 11 residues. Between the trimmed V and J ends, which lost 3 bases and 10 bases, there was a span of 7 bases. CDR1 LNHDA and CDR2 SQIVND come from the germline V gene (reference sequence). Time point defined: pre-treatment baseline. TIE cells were CD3+ CD4- CD8+ CD45RA- CD45RO-high CD27- CCR7- memory T cells. Assay used: immunoSEQ multiplex PCR; TCRdb lists only in-frame clones, some missing. The sample contains about 1,600 clones, approximately 71% of which appear only once. The chain has TRBV19 and TRBJ2-1; D uncertain. The sample was CD8+ T cells from blood, taken from a patient treated with checkpoint blockade. This clonotype originated in a human donor with melanoma. CDR3 bases: TGTGCCAGTAGTATCAGTGGGGAGCAGTTCTTC. This gives the protein CASSISGEQFF. The complete variable domain, with remaining parts taken from reference TRBV19 and TRBJ2-1, reads DGGITQSPKYLFRKEGQNVTLSCEQNLNHDAMYWYRQDPGQGLRLIYYSQIVNDFQKGDIAEGYSVSREKKESFPLTVTSAQKNPTAFYLCASSISGEQFFGPGTRLTVL.